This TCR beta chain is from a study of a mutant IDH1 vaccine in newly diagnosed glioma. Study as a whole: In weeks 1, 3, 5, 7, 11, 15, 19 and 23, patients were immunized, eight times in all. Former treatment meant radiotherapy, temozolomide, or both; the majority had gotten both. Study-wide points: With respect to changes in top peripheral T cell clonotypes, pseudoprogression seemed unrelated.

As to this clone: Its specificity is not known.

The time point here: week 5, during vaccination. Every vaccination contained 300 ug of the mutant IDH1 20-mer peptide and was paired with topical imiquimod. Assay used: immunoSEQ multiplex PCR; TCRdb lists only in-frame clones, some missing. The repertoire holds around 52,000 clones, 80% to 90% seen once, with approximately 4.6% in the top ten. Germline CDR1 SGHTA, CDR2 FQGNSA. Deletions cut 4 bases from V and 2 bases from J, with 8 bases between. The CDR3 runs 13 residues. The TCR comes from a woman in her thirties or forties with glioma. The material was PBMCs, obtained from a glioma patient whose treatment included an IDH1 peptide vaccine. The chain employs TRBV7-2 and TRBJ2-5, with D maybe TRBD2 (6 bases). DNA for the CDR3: TGTGCCAGCAGCTGGACTATGCAAGAGACCCAGTACTTC. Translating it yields CASSWTMQETQYF.